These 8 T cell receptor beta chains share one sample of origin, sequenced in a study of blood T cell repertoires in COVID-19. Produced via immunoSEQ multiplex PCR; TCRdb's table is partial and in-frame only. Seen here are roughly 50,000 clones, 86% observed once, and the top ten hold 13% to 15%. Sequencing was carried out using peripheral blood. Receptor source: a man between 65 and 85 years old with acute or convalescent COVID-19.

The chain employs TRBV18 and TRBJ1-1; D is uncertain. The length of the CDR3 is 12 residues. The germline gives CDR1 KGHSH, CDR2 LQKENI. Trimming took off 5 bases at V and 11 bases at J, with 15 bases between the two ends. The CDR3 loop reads CASSMSSREAFF. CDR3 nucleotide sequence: TGTGCCAGCTCAATGAGTTCACGCGAGGCTTTCTTT.

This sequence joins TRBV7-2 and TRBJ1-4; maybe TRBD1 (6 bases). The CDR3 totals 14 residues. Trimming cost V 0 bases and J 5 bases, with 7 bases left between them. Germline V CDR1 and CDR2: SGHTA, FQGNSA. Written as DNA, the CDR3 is TGTGCCAGCAGCTTAGCGGGACAAAATGAAAAACTGTTTTTT. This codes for CASSLAGQNEKLFF.

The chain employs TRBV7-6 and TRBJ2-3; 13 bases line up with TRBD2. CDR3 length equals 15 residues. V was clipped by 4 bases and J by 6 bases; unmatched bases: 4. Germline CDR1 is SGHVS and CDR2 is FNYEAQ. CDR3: CASSSLTSGRDTQYF. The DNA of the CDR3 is TGTGCCAGCAGCTCCCTGACTAGCGGGAGGGATACGCAGTATTTT.

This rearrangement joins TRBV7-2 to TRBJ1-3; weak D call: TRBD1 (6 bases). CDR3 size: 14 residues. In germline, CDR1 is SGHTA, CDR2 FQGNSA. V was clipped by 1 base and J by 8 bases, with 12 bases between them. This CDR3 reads CASSLVGGADTIYF. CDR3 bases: TGTGCCAGCAGCTTAGTTGGGGGCGCAGACACCATATATTTT.

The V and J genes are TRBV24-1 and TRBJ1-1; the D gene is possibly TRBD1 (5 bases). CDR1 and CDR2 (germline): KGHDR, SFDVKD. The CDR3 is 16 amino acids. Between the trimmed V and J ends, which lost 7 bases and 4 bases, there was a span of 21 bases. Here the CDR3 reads CATRGRGRGGGTEAFF. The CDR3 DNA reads TGTGCCACCAGGGGACGCGGGAGGGGCGGAGGCACTGAAGCTTTCTTT.

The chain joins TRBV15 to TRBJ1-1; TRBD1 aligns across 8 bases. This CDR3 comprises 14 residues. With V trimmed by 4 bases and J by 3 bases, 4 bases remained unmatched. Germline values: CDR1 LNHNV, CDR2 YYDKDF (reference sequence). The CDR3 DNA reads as TGTGCCACCAGCAAGGACAGGGCGCACACTGAAGCTTTCTTT. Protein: CATSKDRAHTEAFF. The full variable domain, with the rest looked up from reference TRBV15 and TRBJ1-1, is DAMVIQNPRYQVTQFGKPVTLSCSQTLNHNVMYWYQQKSSQAPKLLFHYYDKDFNNEADTPDNFQSRRPNTSFCFLDIRSPGLGDTAMYLCATSKDRAHTEAFFGQGTRLTVV.

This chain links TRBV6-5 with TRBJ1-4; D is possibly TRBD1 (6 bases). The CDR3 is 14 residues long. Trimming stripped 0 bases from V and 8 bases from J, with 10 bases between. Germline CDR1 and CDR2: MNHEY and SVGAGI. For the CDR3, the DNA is TGTGCCAGCAGTTACTCGTCGCAGGGGGAAAAACTGTTTTTT. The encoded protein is CASSYSSQGEKLFF.

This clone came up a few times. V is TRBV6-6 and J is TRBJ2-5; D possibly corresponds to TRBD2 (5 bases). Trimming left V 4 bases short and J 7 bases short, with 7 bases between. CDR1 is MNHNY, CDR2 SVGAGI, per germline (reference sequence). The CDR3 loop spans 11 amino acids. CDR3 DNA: TGTGCCAGCAGTTCTGGAGGGACCCAGTACTTC. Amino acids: CASSSGGTQYF.